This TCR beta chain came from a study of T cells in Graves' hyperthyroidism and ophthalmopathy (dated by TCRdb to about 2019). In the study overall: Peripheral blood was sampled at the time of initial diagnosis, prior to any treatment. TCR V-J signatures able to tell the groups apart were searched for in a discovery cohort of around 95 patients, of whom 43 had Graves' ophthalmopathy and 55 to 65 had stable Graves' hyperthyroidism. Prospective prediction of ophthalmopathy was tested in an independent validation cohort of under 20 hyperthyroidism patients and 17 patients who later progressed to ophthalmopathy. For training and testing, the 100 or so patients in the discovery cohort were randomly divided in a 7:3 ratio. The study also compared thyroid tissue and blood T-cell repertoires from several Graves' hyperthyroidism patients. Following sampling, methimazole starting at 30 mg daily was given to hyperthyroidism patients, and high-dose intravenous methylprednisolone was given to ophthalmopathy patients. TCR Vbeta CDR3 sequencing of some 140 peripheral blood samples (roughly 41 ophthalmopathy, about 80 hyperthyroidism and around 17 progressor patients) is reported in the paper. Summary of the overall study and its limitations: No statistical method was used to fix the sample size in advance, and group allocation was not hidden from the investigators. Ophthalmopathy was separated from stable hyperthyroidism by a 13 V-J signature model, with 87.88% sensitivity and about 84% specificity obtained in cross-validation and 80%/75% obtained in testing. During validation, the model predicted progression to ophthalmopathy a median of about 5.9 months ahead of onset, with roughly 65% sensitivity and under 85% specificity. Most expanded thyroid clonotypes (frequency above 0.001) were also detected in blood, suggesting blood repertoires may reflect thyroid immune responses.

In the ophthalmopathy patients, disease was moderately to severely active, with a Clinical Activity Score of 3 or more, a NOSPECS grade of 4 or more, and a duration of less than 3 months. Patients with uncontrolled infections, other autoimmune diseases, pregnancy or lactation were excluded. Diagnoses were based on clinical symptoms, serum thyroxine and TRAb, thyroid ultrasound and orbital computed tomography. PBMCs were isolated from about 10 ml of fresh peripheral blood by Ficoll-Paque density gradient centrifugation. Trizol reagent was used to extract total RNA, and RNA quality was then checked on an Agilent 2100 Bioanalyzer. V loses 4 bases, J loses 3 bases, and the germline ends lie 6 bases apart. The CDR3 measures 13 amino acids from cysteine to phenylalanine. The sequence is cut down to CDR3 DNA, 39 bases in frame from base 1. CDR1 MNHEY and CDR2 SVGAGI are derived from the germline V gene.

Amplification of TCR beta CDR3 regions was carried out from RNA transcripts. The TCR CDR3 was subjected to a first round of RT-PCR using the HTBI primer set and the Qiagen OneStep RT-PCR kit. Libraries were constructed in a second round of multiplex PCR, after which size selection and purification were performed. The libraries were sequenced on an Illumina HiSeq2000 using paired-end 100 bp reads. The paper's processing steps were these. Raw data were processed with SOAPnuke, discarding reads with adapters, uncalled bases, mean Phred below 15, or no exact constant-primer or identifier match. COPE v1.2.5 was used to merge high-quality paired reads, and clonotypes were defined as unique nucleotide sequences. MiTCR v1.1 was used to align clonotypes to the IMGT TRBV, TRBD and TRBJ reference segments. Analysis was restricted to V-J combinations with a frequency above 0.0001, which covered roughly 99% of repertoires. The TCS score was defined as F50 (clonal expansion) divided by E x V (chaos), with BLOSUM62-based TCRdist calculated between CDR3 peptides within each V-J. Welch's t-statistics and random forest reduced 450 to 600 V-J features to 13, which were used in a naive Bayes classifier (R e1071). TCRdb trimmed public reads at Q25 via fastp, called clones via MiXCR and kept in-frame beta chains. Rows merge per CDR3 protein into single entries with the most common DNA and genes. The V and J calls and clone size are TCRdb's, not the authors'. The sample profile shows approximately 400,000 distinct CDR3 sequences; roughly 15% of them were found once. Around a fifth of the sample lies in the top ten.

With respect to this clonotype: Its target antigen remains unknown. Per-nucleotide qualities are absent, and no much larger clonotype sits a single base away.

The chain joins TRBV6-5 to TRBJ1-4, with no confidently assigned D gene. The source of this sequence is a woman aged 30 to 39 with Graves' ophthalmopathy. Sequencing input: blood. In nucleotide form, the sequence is TGTGCCAGCAGTTCCCCCTCTAATGAAAAACTGTTTTTT. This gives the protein CASSSPSNEKLFF.